The source of this T cell receptor (beta chain) is a study of shared clonotypes between healthy human individuals. Repertoires were generated with immunoSEQ multiplex PCR, while TCRdb's copy carries only in-frame clones and drops some. The table records hundreds of thousands of clones, approximately 97% of them present only once. CDR1 SEHNR and CDR2 FQNEAQ come from the germline V gene (reference sequence). The CDR3 has 16 amino acids. V was cut by 0 bases and J by 0 bases, with 9 bases left in between. Study observations and caveats: A handful of donors held 4.5% to 5% of naive CD4 clonotypes in common. A small donor pool kept down the genetic and exposure-history diversity that was represented.

Donors had no recently reported acute infections or vaccinations and were HIV-negative. Of note for this clone: The antigen remains unidentified.

The origin of this receptor is a woman aged 25 to 39 in good health. Sequences were obtained from naive CD4+ T cells sorted from blood. Subset here: CD45RA+ positively selected. The chain joins TRBV7-9 to TRBJ1-3; perhaps TRBD1 as D (5 bases). The CDR3 loop reads CASSLAGARSGNTIYF. CDR3 coding DNA: TGTGCCAGCAGCTTAGCTGGGGCCCGCTCTGGAAACACCATATATTTT. Full variable domain (remainder filled in from reference TRBV7-9 and TRBJ1-3): DTGVSQNPRHKITKRGQNVTFRCDPISEHNRLYWYRQTLGQGPEFLTYFQNEAQLEKSRLLSDRFSAERPKGSFSTLEIQRTEQGDSAMYLCASSLAGARSGNTIYFGEGSWLTVV.